These T cell receptor beta chains were read from a single sample in a study of siplizumab effects on memory and regulatory T cells. Some clones are missing from TCRdb's copy, which holds only in-frame ones; the method was immunoSEQ multiplex PCR. The sample gives some 100,000 clones, 92% of which show up once; 0.65% to 0.8% is in the top ten. Specimen: Tregs sorted from blood. The source is a human donor in good health. Both conserved end residues are part of each CDR3. The order of the fields is J gene, D gene, clone size, V gene, CDR3 protein, CDR3 DNA. The D gene is left open where the match is weak. Clone size, where shown, is once, few, many, or a class for clones that have expanded.

>TRBJ2-1|.|.|TRBV20-1
CSAEPGTQQFF
TGCAGTGCCGAACCCGGGACACAGCAGTTCTTC
>TRBJ2-7|.|.|TRBV6-6
CASSYSLRHSYEQYF
TGTGCCAGCAGTTACTCGCTCAGGCACTCCTACGAGCAGTACTTC
>TRBJ2-3|.|.|TRBV1
CTSRVSTSVGLIADTQYF
TGCACCAGCAGAGTTTCCACTAGCGTGGGATTGATCGCAGATACGCAGTATTTT
>TRBJ2-2|.|.|TRBV11-3
CASSLQGEDTGELFF
TGTGCCAGCAGCTTACAGGGGGAGGACACCGGGGAGCTGTTTTTT
>TRBJ1-5|TRBD1|.|TRBV6-4
CASSVQKWEWTGGNQPQHF
TGTGCCAGCAGTGTTCAAAAGTGGGAGTGGACAGGGGGTAATCAGCCCCAGCATTTT
>TRBJ1-2|TRBD1|few|TRBV5-1
CASSPGQGYGYTF
TGCGCCAGCAGCCCCGGACAGGGCTATGGCTACACCTTC
>TRBJ2-5|.|.|TRBV14
CASSQAAYGRETQYF
TGTGCCAGCAGCCAAGCAGCTTACGGAAGAGAGACCCAGTACTTC
>TRBJ2-7|.|.|TRBV7-3
CASSLNVGYEQYF
TGTGCCAGCAGCTTAAACGTAGGCTACGAGCAGTACTTC
>TRBJ1-1|.|.|TRBV6-5
CASSDGQGPLF
TGTGCCAGCAGCGATGGACAAGGCCCCCTCTTT
>TRBJ2-2|.|.|TRBV5-6
CASKGAGRTGELFF
TGTGCCAGCAAGGGGGCGGGAAGAACCGGGGAGCTGTTTTTT
>TRBJ2-1|.|.|TRBV7-2
CASSLMGGSYNEQFF
TGTGCCAGCAGCTTAATGGGAGGCTCCTACAATGAGCAGTTCTTC
>TRBJ1-6|.|.|TRBV2
CASSGSWVSSPLHF
TGTGCCAGCAGTGGCAGTTGGGTTAGTTCACCCCTCCACTTT
>TRBJ2-5|.|.|TRBV29-1
CSVEGGETQYF
TGCAGCGTTGAAGGGGGGGAGACCCAGTACTTC
>TRBJ2-5|TRBD2|.|TRBV10-3
CATLSQREFETQYF
TGTGCCACCCTCTCCCAGCGGGAGTTTGAGACCCAGTACTTC
>TRBJ1-2|.|.|TRBV5-6
CASSLLDRPSLYGYTF
TGTGCCAGCAGCTTGTTAGATCGGCCCAGCCTCTATGGCTACACCTTC
>TRBJ1-2|.|.|TRBV6-1
CASTTGWDSGYTF
TGTGCCAGCACCACTGGGTGGGATAGCGGCTACACCTTC
>TRBJ1-1|.|.|TRBV28
CASSLRGGPNTEAFF
TGTGCCAGCAGTTTAAGGGGGGGTCCCAACACTGAAGCTTTCTTT
>TRBJ1-2|.|.|TRBV5-1
CASSLAVSRDVYGYTF
TGCGCCAGCAGCTTGGCGGTGAGCAGGGATGTTTATGGCTACACCTTC
>TRBJ1-1|.|.|TRBV29-1
CSVDLVLTEAFF
TGCAGCGTTGATCTCGTTCTCACTGAAGCTTTCTTT
>TRBJ2-1|.|.|TRBV2
CASSGEGRAKQFF
TGTGCCAGCAGTGGCGAGGGCAGGGCAAAGCAGTTCTTC
>TRBJ2-5|.|.|TRBV27
CASGFGVGRKETQYF
TGTGCCAGCGGCTTCGGAGTTGGAAGAAAAGAGACCCAGTACTTC
>TRBJ2-5|.|once|TRBV4-1
CASSQGQRQETQYF
TGCGCCAGCAGCCAAGGCCAGCGCCAAGAGACCCAGTACTTC
>TRBJ1-1|.|.|TRBV7-9
CASSLARVGTEAFF
TGTGCCAGCAGCTTAGCGCGCGTGGGTACTGAAGCTTTCTTT
>TRBJ1-4|.|few|TRBV28
CASSLLGVNEKLFF
TGTGCCAGCAGTTTGTTAGGGGTTAATGAAAAACTGTTTTTT
>TRBJ2-7|TRBD1|.|TRBV5-1
CASSRRDRSYEQYF
TGCGCCAGCAGCAGGAGGGACAGGAGCTACGAGCAGTACTTC
>TRBJ2-7|TRBD1|.|TRBV18
CASSHTGQGAISGIYEQYF
TGTGCCAGCTCACACACGGGACAGGGGGCGATTAGCGGAATTTACGAGCAGTACTTC
>TRBJ2-7|TRBD2|.|TRBV27
CASKAKFSGVHYEQYF
TGTGCCAGCAAGGCTAAATTCAGCGGGGTTCACTACGAGCAGTACTTC
>TRBJ1-2|.|.|TRBV29-1
CSVEDLGGGGGYTF
TGCAGCGTTGAAGATCTAGGTGGGGGCGGAGGCTACACCTTC
>TRBJ2-7|.|.|TRBV25-1
CASSEFKFPYEQYF
TGTGCCAGCAGTGAATTCAAATTTCCCTACGAGCAGTACTTC
>TRBJ1-2|TRBD1|.|TRBV5-4
CASSSGQGAGGYTF
TGTGCCAGCAGCTCGGGACAGGGGGCTGGCGGCTACACCTTC
>TRBJ2-1|.|.|TRBV2
CASSVVVEQFF
TGTGCCAGCAGTGTGGTCGTTGAGCAGTTCTTC
>TRBJ2-5|TRBD1|once|TRBV11-2
CASRRTGGLETQYF
TGTGCCAGCAGGCGGACAGGGGGATTGGAGACCCAGTACTTC
>TRBJ2-7|TRBD2|once|TRBV5-1
CASRSGLADYEQYF
TGCGCCAGCAGATCGGGACTAGCGGACTACGAGCAGTACTTC
>TRBJ2-7|.|.|TRBV7-6
CASSLTGSGHEQYF
TGTGCCAGCAGCTTGACCGGATCGGGCCACGAGCAGTACTTC
>TRBJ1-2|.|.|TRBV5-1
CASSLGQGGYGYTF
TGCGCCAGCAGCTTGGGGCAGGGTGGCTATGGCTACACCTTC
>TRBJ2-1|.|.|TRBV5-5
CASSLYPNSYNEQFF
TGTGCCAGCAGCTTGTACCCTAACTCCTACAATGAGCAGTTCTTC
>TRBJ1-6|TRBD1|.|TRBV5-1
CASSLTTGVRSPLHF
TGCGCCAGCAGCTTAACGACAGGGGTACGTTCACCCCTCCACTTT
>TRBJ2-7|TRBD1|.|TRBV7-3
CASSSTGGEQYF
TGTGCCAGCAGCTCGACAGGGGGCGAGCAGTACTTC
>TRBJ1-2|TRBD1|.|TRBV10-2
CASSQTGGLGYTF
TGCGCCAGCAGCCAGACAGGGGGATTGGGCTACACCTTC
>TRBJ2-7|.|.|TRBV6-6
CASSYSAREQYF
TGTGCCAGCAGTTACTCGGCTCGCGAGCAGTACTTC
>TRBJ1-1|TRBD1|.|TRBV5-5
CASSLQGDTEAFF
TGTGCCAGCAGCTTGCAGGGGGACACTGAAGCTTTCTTT
>TRBJ1-2|.|.|TRBV6-6
CASSYSALGYTF
TGTGCCAGCAGTTACTCTGCCCTTGGCTACACCTTC
>TRBJ1-4|.|.|TRBV4-1
CASSQDMDRQPRGKLFF
TGCGCCAGCAGCCAAGACATGGACAGACAACCGAGGGGAAAACTGTTTTTT
>TRBJ2-3|.|once|TRBV14
CASSQTTGLTDTQYF
TGTGCCAGCAGCCAGACAACGGGTCTTACAGATACGCAGTATTTT
>TRBJ1-1|TRBD1|.|TRBV7-9
CASSSRQGMNTEAFF
TGTGCCAGCAGCTCCCGACAGGGGATGAACACTGAAGCTTTCTTT
>TRBJ1-2|.|few|TRBV6-6
CASSYSINYGYTF
TGTGCCAGCAGTTACTCGATCAACTATGGCTACACCTTC
>TRBJ2-1|.|.|TRBV18
CASSPPIAVSYNEQFF
TGTGCCAGCTCACCCCCCATAGCGGTCTCCTACAATGAGCAGTTCTTC
>TRBJ2-7|.|.|TRBV7-9
CASSLTSRTYEQYF
TGTGCCAGCAGCTTAACCTCTCGAACCTACGAGCAGTACTTC
>TRBJ2-7|TRBD1|.|TRBV6-5
CASRRDRGEYEQYF
TGTGCCAGCAGACGGGACAGGGGAGAGTACGAGCAGTACTTC
>TRBJ2-3|.|once|TRBV2
CASTKMLASPDTQYF
TGTGCCAGCACTAAAATGTTAGCGTCCCCAGATACGCAGTATTTT
>TRBJ2-1|.|many|TRBV4-1
CASSQSGLDEQFF
TGCGCCAGCAGCCAGTCCGGACTGGATGAGCAGTTCTTC
>TRBJ1-1|.|.|TRBV27
CASSLRRGSNRNTEAFF
TGTGCCAGCAGTTTAAGGAGGGGGAGTAACAGGAACACTGAAGCTTTCTTT
>TRBJ2-6|.|.|TRBV5-1
CASSPQVLGANVLTF
TGCGCCAGCAGCCCCCAGGTGCTGGGGGCCAACGTCCTGACTTTC
>TRBJ2-7|.|.|TRBV21-1
CASYRGGYLSYEQYF
TGTGCCAGCTACCGAGGGGGATACCTCTCCTACGAGCAGTACTTC
>TRBJ2-5|.|.|TRBV6-1
CASSDLGAAWRGKQETQYF
TGTGCCAGCAGTGATCTAGGAGCGGCATGGCGAGGGAAACAAGAGACCCAGTACTTC